What follows is one T cell receptor beta chain and its context. Generated by immunoSEQ multiplex PCR, the TCRdb table keeps only in-frame clones and is missing some. The table has about 38,000 clones, 80% to 95% seen once. This record belongs to a study of a mutant IDH1 vaccine in newly diagnosed glioma. The germline V gene has CDR1 KGHSH and CDR2 LQKENI. The junction had 5 bases not matched to a gene; V was cut back by 4 bases and J by 8 bases. The CDR3 has 13 amino acids. Indicated time point: baseline, week 1 (first vaccination visit). The treatment here: pre-vaccination baseline after standard-of-care therapy.

This receptor was taken from a man between 18 and 35 years old with glioma. Sequenced here: PBMCs, sampled from a glioma patient treated with radiotherapy, temozolomide or both. V is TRBV18 and J is TRBJ1-1; 9 bases fit TRBD1. The CDR3 sequence is CASSLGQGREAFF. In DNA form, the CDR3 reads TGTGCCAGCTCACTTGGACAGGGGCGGGAAGCTTTCTTT.